The 15 T cell receptor beta chains below all came from one sample that was sequenced in a study of blood T cell repertoires in COVID-19. Generated by immunoSEQ multiplex PCR, the TCRdb table keeps only in-frame clones and is missing some. The table records approximately 210,000 clones, around 83% of them present only once. The sample was peripheral blood. Receptor source: a man aged 45-60 years with active or convalescent COVID-19.

The chain is built from TRBV14 and TRBJ2-2, with TRBD1 matching 8 bases. Germline V lookup: CDR1 SGHDN, CDR2 FVKESK. With 0 bases clipped from V and 3 bases from J, the junction kept 3 bases outside the gene matches. The CDR3 consists of 16 residues. This CDR3 is CASSQEDRVDTGELFF. The CDR3 DNA sequence: TGTGCCAGCAGCCAAGAGGACAGGGTAGACACCGGGGAGCTGTTTTTT.

This chain connects TRBV4-2 to TRBJ1-2; 7 nucleotides align to TRBD1. V was pared by 5 bases and J by 3 bases, with 3 bases of the junction left unmatched. The CDR3 is 13 residues long. Germline CDR1 is LGHNA and CDR2 is YNFKEQ. CDR3 in amino acids: CASSEGGYYGYTF. The DNA of the CDR3 is TGTGCCAGCAGCGAAGGGGGCTACTATGGCTACACCTTC.

This sequence joins TRBV30 and TRBJ1-6; D is undetermined. Germline assignment: CDR1 GTSNPN and CDR2 SVGIG (reference sequence). The CDR3 length is 15 residues. The V gene lost 0 bases and the J gene lost 0 bases, with 6 bases spanning the gap. The CDR3 spells CAWSVGSSYNSPLHF. The CDR3 region has the DNA TGTGCCTGGAGTGTCGGGAGCTCCTATAATTCACCCCTCCACTTT.

This rearrangement joins TRBV15 to TRBJ2-1, with 11 bases that match TRBD2. V was pared by 5 bases and J by 3 bases, with 6 bases of the junction left unmatched. The CDR3 is made up of 16 amino acids. Germline V gene data show CDR1 as LNHNV and CDR2 as YYDKDF (reference sequence). The CDR3 nucleotides read TGTGCCACCAGCCCCTCTAGCGGGGGGAACTACAATGAGCAGTTCTTC. Translated: CATSPSSGGNYNEQFF.

The chain couples TRBV2 to TRBJ2-3; D is possibly TRBD2 (6 bases). V lost 5 bases, J lost 2 bases, and 17 bases lay in between. The CDR3 length is 16 residues. Per the germline V gene, CDR1 is SNHLY and CDR2 is FYNNEI. CDR3 residues: CASSLTGTGATDTQYF. In DNA form, the CDR3 reads TGTGCCAGCAGTTTAACCGGGACTGGCGCCACAGATACGCAGTATTTT.

This clone was recorded a few times. The gene calls are TRBV5-1 and TRBJ1-6, with 10 bases matching TRBD1. The length of the CDR3 is 16 residues. After removal of 4 bases from V and 9 bases from J, the junction contained 10 bases not matched to a gene. The germline V gene has CDR1 SGHRS and CDR2 YFSETQ. The CDR3, as DNA: TGCGCCAGCAGCATCAGACAGGGGGCCGGGAGTTCACCCCTCCACTTT. Translating it yields CASSIRQGAGSSPLHF.

The chain couples TRBV7-6 to TRBJ1-6; D may be TRBD1 (5 bases). V dropped 4 bases and J dropped 7 bases, with 8 bases sitting between them. CDR3 length: 13 amino acids. The germline V gene has CDR1 SGHVS and CDR2 FNYEAQ. CDR3 coding DNA: TGTGCCAGCAGCTCCTACAGGAATTCACCCCTCCACTTT. Translation: CASSSYRNSPLHF.

The chain joins TRBV14 to TRBJ1-5, with 9 bases matching TRBD1. V lost 4 bases to trimming and J lost 0 bases; unmatched junction nucleotides: 10. There are 18 residues in the CDR3. Germline CDR1 SGHDN, CDR2 FVKESK. CDR3 region: CASSPGQGKRGSNQPQHF. The DNA for the CDR3 is TGTGCCAGCAGCCCTGGACAGGGGAAGAGGGGTAGCAATCAGCCCCAGCATTTT.

The CDR3 spells CASSLDRKNEKLFF. The CDR3 DNA sequence: TGTGCCAGCAGCTTAGACAGAAAAAATGAAAAACTGTTTTTT. This chain connects TRBV11-2 to TRBJ1-4; D unresolved. The CDR3 is 14 amino acids. Trimming removed 0 bases from V and 5 bases from J, with 7 bases in between. Per the germline V gene, CDR1 is SGHAT and CDR2 is FQNNGV. Filled out from reference TRBV11-2 and TRBJ1-4, the complete variable domain reads EAGVAQSPRYKIIEKRQSVAFWCNPISGHATLYWYQQILGQGPKLLIQFQNNGVVDDSQLPKDRFSAERLKGVDSTLKIQPAKLEDSAVYLCASSLDRKNEKLFFGSGTQLSVL.

This sequence joins TRBV27 and TRBJ2-7; the match to TRBD1 covers 8 bases. The CDR3 sequence is 14 residues long. The V gene's germline CDR1 is MNHEY and CDR2 SMNVEV (reference sequence). The J segment lost 0 bases and the V segment lost 6 bases, leaving 4 bases of the junction unmatched. CDR3 region: CASRRQGSSYEQYF. CDR3 coding DNA: TGTGCCAGCAGGAGACAGGGGAGCTCCTACGAGCAGTACTTC.

CDR3 in DNA: TGTGCCAGCAGCCCCCAGACAGGCAACTCAGGCTACACCTTC. Translation gives CASSPQTGNSGYTF. The chain combines TRBV7-9 with TRBJ1-2, with D tentatively TRBD1 (6 bases). Germline lookup yields CDR1 SEHNR and CDR2 FQNEAQ (reference sequence). This CDR3 comprises 14 residues. V lost 5 bases and J 8 bases, leaving 18 bases between the germline ends.

This sequence joins TRBV28 and TRBJ2-5, with TRBD2 matching 8 bases. The CDR3 has 15 residues. Germline trimming cut 4 bases from V and 2 bases from J; bases unmatched to any gene: 6. Germline CDR1 is MDHEN and CDR2 is SYDVKM. CDR3 protein: CASSSVSGGQETQYF. The CDR3 DNA sequence: TGTGCCAGCAGTTCCGTTTCGGGGGGGCAAGAGACCCAGTACTTC.

The chain joins TRBV2 to TRBJ1-1; D is unresolved. The CDR3 is 13 amino acids. The germline V gene has CDR1 SNHLY and CDR2 FYNNEI. V was pared by 7 bases and J by 3 bases, with 12 bases between. This chain's CDR3 is CASTGELYTEAFF. CDR3 in DNA: TGTGCCAGCACCGGGGAACTATACACTGAAGCTTTCTTT.

The chain recombines TRBV7-3 with TRBJ2-1; 9 nucleotides line up with TRBD2. V shed 0 bases, J shed 5 bases, and the junction held 8 bases outside the gene matches. Looked up from germline, CDR1 is SGHTA and CDR2 is FQGTGA. This CDR3 has 17 amino acids. The CDR3 sequence: CASSLTRASGTNNEQFF. CDR3 nucleotides: TGTGCCAGCAGCTTAACCCGGGCTAGCGGGACCAACAATGAGCAGTTCTTC.

This clone was found a few times. The chain recombines TRBV2 with TRBJ1-6; D is undetermined. Germline assignment: CDR1 SNHLY and CDR2 FYNNEI. V was shortened by 6 bases and J by 0 bases, with 3 bases between the two germline ends. The CDR3 is 13 amino acids. The CDR3 spells CASSGSYNSPLHF. The CDR3 DNA is TGTGCCAGCAGCGGCTCCTATAATTCACCCCTCCACTTT.